These T cell receptor beta chains were read from a single sample in a study of CD8 T cells in ankylosing spondylitis. TCRdb passed the 5' RACE reads through MiXCR, listing each CDR3 protein once. The table includes approximately 300,000 distinct CDR3 sequences, less than 25% detected once. Material for sequencing was blood, either unsorted or a sorted T cell fraction (not recorded which). The receptor source for this set is a female donor with ankylosing spondylitis or in good health (not recorded which). The CDR3 runs from the conserved cysteine through the conserved F or W. The D gene is left open where the match is weak. Not every row has a clone size; where given, it reads once, few, many or a size class.

J,D,V,size,DNA,CDR3
TRBJ1-4,.,TRBV12-3/TRBV12-4,.,TGTGCCAGCAGTTTAGCGCACGGTCAGGTTAATGAAAAACTGTTTTTT,CASSLAHGQVNEKLFF
TRBJ2-1,.,TRBV5-1,.,TGCGCCAGCACCCTGGGGCGGGGGCCCTACAATGAGCAGTTCTTC,CASTLGRGPYNEQFF
TRBJ2-5,.,TRBV7-9,few,TGTGCCAGCAGCCCTGGACAGTCCGAGTACTTC,CASSPGQSEYF
TRBJ1-2,.,TRBV10-3,many,TGTGCCATCAGTGAGTCACAGGGAACTGGCTACACCTTC,CAISESQGTGYTF
TRBJ2-1,.,TRBV7-2,few,TGTGCCAGCAGCTCGACGACCGGAGAGCAGTTCTTC,CASSSTTGEQFF
TRBJ2-1,TRBD2,TRBV24-1,few,TGTGCCACCAGTGATTTAGGGACTAGCGGTTACAATGAGCAGTTCTTC,CATSDLGTSGYNEQFF
TRBJ2-6,.,TRBV7-2,few,TGTGCCAGCAGCCCTGGACGGCTCTGGGCCAACGTCCTGACTTTC,CASSPGRLWANVLTF
TRBJ2-5,.,TRBV24-1,.,TGTGCCACCAGTGATTTGGGGTTAGGTGAGACCCAGTACTTC,CATSDLGLGETQYF
TRBJ2-1,.,TRBV5-1,.,TGCGCCAGCAGCCAGAACAGCCCCTCCTACAATGAGCAGTTCTTC,CASSQNSPSYNEQFF
TRBJ2-5,TRBD1,TRBV29-1,many,TGCAGCGCCGCAGGACAGGGAATCCAAGAGACCCAGTACTTC,CSAAGQGIQETQYF
TRBJ2-1,.,TRBV20-1,.,TGCAGTGCTAGAGATGGTACTCGGTATATCTCCTACAATGAGCAGTTCTTC,CSARDGTRYISYNEQFF
TRBJ2-1,TRBD2,TRBV9,.,TGTGCCAGCAGCGTTACTAGCGGGAGGAGCTCCTACAATGAGCAGTTCTTC,CASSVTSGRSSYNEQFF
TRBJ1-1,.,TRBV20-1,.,TGCAGTGCCGGACGGGGGGGCCCTAACACTGAAGCTTTCTTT,CSAGRGGPNTEAFF
TRBJ2-1,.,TRBV6-1,.,TGTGCCAGCCACCTTCCGGGCGGGGATGAGCAGTTCTTC,CASHLPGGDEQFF
TRBJ2-1,.,TRBV5-1,few,TGCGCCAGCAGCTTGGTTTCGGTCTACAATGAGCAGTTCTTC,CASSLVSVYNEQFF
TRBJ1-2,.,TRBV5-1,few,TGCGCCAGCAGCAAGGGCCAAGGAGTTGGCTACACCTTC,CASSKGQGVGYTF
TRBJ2-1,.,TRBV20-1,few,TGCAGTGCTAGAGACCCGTTCGGGACTGTAAGGGGCTCCTACAATGAGCAGTTCTTC,CSARDPFGTVRGSYNEQFF
TRBJ1-6,.,TRBV10-3,.,TGTGCCATCAGTACGCTCGAGCATTCACCCCTCCACTTT,CAISTLEHSPLHF
TRBJ2-7,.,TRBV12-3/TRBV12-4,.,TGTGCCAGCAGTTTAATACTGAACTACGAGCAGTACTTC,CASSLILNYEQYF
TRBJ2-7,.,TRBV5-6,.,TGTGCCAGCAGCTTTCAACTTAGCGCCAACGAGCAGTACTTC,CASSFQLSANEQYF
TRBJ2-7,.,TRBV24-1,few,TGTGCCACCAGTGAAGCCGGCTACGAGCAGTACTTC,CATSEAGYEQYF
TRBJ2-3,TRBD2,TRBV20-1,few,TGCAGTGCTACCCAGCGGGGGTTCACAGATACGCAGTATTTT,CSATQRGFTDTQYF
TRBJ1-2,TRBD1,TRBV7-2,.,TGTGCCAGCAGCTCCCTGGACAGGGTCGGCGGCTACACCTTC,CASSSLDRVGGYTF
TRBJ2-1,.,TRBV12-3/TRBV12-4,many,TGTGCCAGCCGTGTCCGACGCTCCTACAATGAGCAGTTCTTC,CASRVRRSYNEQFF
TRBJ2-7,.,TRBV13,many,TGTGCCAGCAGCTTCCTGGGGGAGCAGTACTTC,CASSFLGEQYF
TRBJ2-7,TRBD2,TRBV7-9,.,TGTGCCAGCAGCTTAGTCGGGGGGGCCTACGAGCAGTACTTC,CASSLVGGAYEQYF
TRBJ2-7,.,TRBV10-3,few,TGTGCCATCAGTGATAGAGGCGAGCAGTACTTC,CAISDRGEQYF
TRBJ2-3,TRBD2,TRBV20-1,many,TGCAGTGCTAGTCCCCTTAGGACTAGCGGGAGCACAGATACGCAGTATTTT,CSASPLRTSGSTDTQYF
TRBJ1-1,TRBD1,TRBV18,.,TGTGCCAGCTCACAAAAATCTCAAGGGGACAGCCACACTGAAGCTTTCTTT,CASSQKSQGDSHTEAFF
TRBJ1-1,.,TRBV29-1,many,TGCAGCGGACATTGGGGCGGGGACACTGAAGCTTTCTTT,CSGHWGGDTEAFF
TRBJ1-1,.,TRBV5-1,.,TGCGCCAGCAGCTGGACTCAAAACACTGAAGCTTTCTTT,CASSWTQNTEAFF
TRBJ1-4,.,TRBV12-3/TRBV12-4,.,TGTGCCAGCACCTTAGGGGCAAACGGGCGAAAACTGTTTTTT,CASTLGANGRKLFF
TRBJ1-1,TRBD1,TRBV6-5,few,TGTGCCAGCAGTTACCAGGGGGGTGAAGCTTTCTTT,CASSYQGGEAFF
TRBJ2-1,.,TRBV7-9,.,TGTGCCAGCGTGCCCGCTGAGAGAGAGTTCTTC,CASVPAEREFF
TRBJ2-4,TRBD1,TRBV11-2,many,TGTGCCAGCAGCTCTCTACCCGGGACAGGGGAAACGCCTTTCCATATTCAGTACTTC,CASSSLPGTGETPFHIQYF
TRBJ2-2,.,TRBV12-3/TRBV12-4,few,TGTGCCAGCACCTTAGGACAGCTAGAAACCGGGGAGCTGTTTTTT,CASTLGQLETGELFF
TRBJ2-1,TRBD2,TRBV19,.,TGTGCCAGTAGTCCGGGGACTAGCGGGAGGGCCGGCTACAATGAGCAGTTCTTC,CASSPGTSGRAGYNEQFF
TRBJ2-7,TRBD2,TRBV20-1,.,TGCAGTGCTCTCCGGGGAGGGTCCTACGAGCAGTACTTC,CSALRGGSYEQYF
TRBJ2-1,.,TRBV5-8,few,TGTGCCAGCAGCTCTTCTACGGGGTCCTACAATGAGCAGTTCTTC,CASSSSTGSYNEQFF
TRBJ2-3,.,TRBV29-1,medium-sized,TGCAGCGGGCGGGCTAGCGATAAAGATACGCAGTATTTT,CSGRASDKDTQYF
TRBJ2-7,TRBD1,TRBV12-3/TRBV12-4,.,TGTGCCAGCAGTTTTGGGACAGGGACCTACTACGAGCAGTACTTC,CASSFGTGTYYEQYF
TRBJ2-1,.,TRBV20-1,few,TGCAGTGCTAGTGACTGGAGAAATGAGCAGTTCTTC,CSASDWRNEQFF
TRBJ2-7,TRBD1,TRBV20-1,.,TGCAGTGCTAGCCCGGGACAGGGAAATAGTCGGCAGTACTTC,CSASPGQGNSRQYF
TRBJ2-1,TRBD2,TRBV5-6,.,TGTGCCAGCAGCCTTATGGGAGGGGCGGGGAGGCATGAGCAGTTCTTC,CASSLMGGAGRHEQFF
TRBJ2-5,.,TRBV9,few,TGTGCCAGCAGCGTAGCTACGGAGGGAGTGAAAGGGACCCAGTACTTC,CASSVATEGVKGTQYF
TRBJ2-7,.,TRBV4-3,few,TGCGCCAGCAGCCGCGGGACAGCCCTCTCCTACGAGCAGTACTTC,CASSRGTALSYEQYF
TRBJ2-3,TRBD2,TRBV20-1,.,TGCAGTGCCCGCGGGACTAGCGGCTTCACAGATACGCAGTATTTT,CSARGTSGFTDTQYF
TRBJ2-2,.,TRBV7-6,many,TGTGCCAGCAGCTTGGCCGGCGGGGAGCTGTTTTTT,CASSLAGGELFF
TRBJ2-1,TRBD1,TRBV24-1,few,TGTGCCACCAGTCCCCGGGACAGGATCTCCTACAATGAGCAGTTCTTC,CATSPRDRISYNEQFF
TRBJ2-7,.,TRBV5-8,few,TGTGCCAGCAGCAACGACGGCTACGAGCAGTACTTC,CASSNDGYEQYF
TRBJ2-7,.,TRBV4-3,few,TGCGCCAGCAGCCAATCAGGGACGGTCTCCTACGAGCAGTACTTC,CASSQSGTVSYEQYF
TRBJ2-3,.,TRBV5-1,few,TGCGCCAGCAGCTCCCCAGGCGGGACAGATACGCAGTATTTT,CASSSPGGTDTQYF
TRBJ1-2,.,TRBV6-5,few,TGTGCCAGCAGTTACTCGACTCTAAACTATGGCTACACCTTC,CASSYSTLNYGYTF
TRBJ2-7,TRBD1,TRBV15,.,TGTGCCACCAGCGGGGACAGGGGTTACGAGCAGTACTTC,CATSGDRGYEQYF
TRBJ2-6,.,TRBV2,.,TGTGCCAGCGCCCCCGTATCTGGGGCCAACGTCCTGACTTTC,CASAPVSGANVLTF
TRBJ2-4,TRBD2,TRBV28,.,TGTGCCAGCAGTTTACCTGGACTAGCTAAGACCAAAAACATTCAGTACTTC,CASSLPGLAKTKNIQYF
TRBJ2-1,TRBD1,TRBV5-1,many,TGCGCCAGCAGCTTGGCCGCAGGGGGCTACAATGAGCAGTTCTTC,CASSLAAGGYNEQFF
TRBJ1-6,.,TRBV11-2,.,TGTGCCAGCAGCTTAGGGGGGGATAATTCACCCCTCCACTTT,CASSLGGDNSPLHF